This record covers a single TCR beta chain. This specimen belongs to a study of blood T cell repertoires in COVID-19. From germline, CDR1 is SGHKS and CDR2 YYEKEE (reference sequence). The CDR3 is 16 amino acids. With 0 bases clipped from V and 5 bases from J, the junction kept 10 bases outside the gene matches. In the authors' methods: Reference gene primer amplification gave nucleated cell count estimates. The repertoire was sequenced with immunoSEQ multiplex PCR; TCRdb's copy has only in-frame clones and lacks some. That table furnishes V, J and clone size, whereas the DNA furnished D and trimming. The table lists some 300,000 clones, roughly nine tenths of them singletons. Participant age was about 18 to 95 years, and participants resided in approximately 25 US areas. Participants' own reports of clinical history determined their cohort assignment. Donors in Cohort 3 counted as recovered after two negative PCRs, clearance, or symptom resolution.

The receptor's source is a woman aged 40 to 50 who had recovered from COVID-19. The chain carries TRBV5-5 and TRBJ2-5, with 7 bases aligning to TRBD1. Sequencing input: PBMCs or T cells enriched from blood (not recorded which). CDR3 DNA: TGTGCCAGCAGCTTGGCCCCACAGGGGCCGGGGGAGACCCAGTACTTC. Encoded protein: CASSLAPQGPGETQYF.